A selection of T cell receptor beta chains follows, all from one sample in a study of T cell responses to AZD1222 COVID-19 vaccine. Only in-frame clones appear in the TCRdb table, and some are missing; sequencing was by immunoSEQ multiplex PCR. The table has more than 150,000 clones, 70% to 90% seen once; the top ten hold 5.5% to 7%. Here the sequenced sample was peripheral blood, taken after recovery from COVID-19. The source of these receptors is an adult who had recovered from COVID-19. The CDR3 runs from the conserved cysteine through the conserved F or W. A D gene is named only where the DNA matches it firmly. A row's size may be missing; if present it is once, few, many or a size class.

clone size	V gene	J gene	D gene	CDR3 DNA	CDR3 protein
.	TRBV5-1	TRBJ1-1	.	TGCGCCAGCAGCTTGGAGGTCACGGGGATTGGGACTGAAGCTTTCTTT	CASSLEVTGIGTEAFF
.	TRBV5-1	TRBJ2-1	.	TGCGCCAGCAGCAGTTCGGGTGCCTACAATGAGCAGTTCTTC	CASSSSGAYNEQFF
.	TRBV6-5	TRBJ2-2	TRBD1	TGTGCCAGCAGTTGGACAGGGGGCTCGAACACCGGGGAGCTGTTTTTT	CASSWTGGSNTGELFF
.	TRBV5-1	TRBJ1-2	TRBD1	TGCGCCAGCAGCGAAGGGACAGAAAGGTTTAACTATGGCTACACCTTC	CASSEGTERFNYGYTF
.	TRBV3-1/TRBV3-2	TRBJ2-7	.	TGTGCCAGCAGCCTGTCTTACGAGCAGTACTTC	CASSLSYEQYF
.	TRBV3-1/TRBV3-2	TRBJ1-6	.	TGTGCCAGCAGCCTTGCGGATTCACCCCTCCACTTT	CASSLADSPLHF
.	TRBV27	TRBJ1-5	.	TGTGCCAGCAGCCCCTCCGGACGCTATAGCAATCAGCCCCAGCATTTT	CASSPSGRYSNQPQHF
.	TRBV5-1	TRBJ1-4	.	TGCGCCAGCAGCTTGGATACCGGGCAACTGTTTTTT	CASSLDTGQLFF
.	TRBV7-3	TRBJ2-7	TRBD2	TGTGCCAGCAGCTCAGGACTAGCGGCGACGTTCGACGACGAGCAGTACTTC	CASSSGLAATFDDEQYF
.	TRBV4-3	TRBJ2-1	TRBD2	TGCGCCAGCAGCCACAGACTAGCGGGGGGAAGCTCCTACAATGAGCAGTTCTTC	CASSHRLAGGSSYNEQFF
few	TRBV6-5	TRBJ1-2	.	TGTGCCAGCAGCCGAGAACCAGGGTTCTCCTATGGCTACACCTTC	CASSREPGFSYGYTF
once	TRBV24-1	TRBJ2-5	TRBD1	TGTGCCACCAGTGATACCACAGGGGATCGGCAAGAGACCCAGTACTTC	CATSDTTGDRQETQYF
.	TRBV19	TRBJ2-5	TRBD1	TGTGCCAGTAGTATTACAGGGGGACAAGAGACCCAGTACTTC	CASSITGGQETQYF
.	TRBV19	TRBJ2-2	.	TGTGCCAGTAGTATGGAACTAGCAGGGGACTACACCGGGGAGCTGTTTTTT	CASSMELAGDYTGELFF
.	TRBV2	TRBJ2-1	TRBD2	TGTGCCAGCAGAGGACTAGCACGCGAGCAGTTCTTC	CASRGLAREQFF
.	TRBV5-4	TRBJ2-7	.	TGTGCCAGCAGCTTCCGACAGACCTACGAGCAGTACTTC	CASSFRQTYEQYF
.	TRBV19	TRBJ1-6	TRBD1	TGTGCCAGTAGTCCGGGGACAGTTACATATTCACCCCTCCACTTT	CASSPGTVTYSPLHF
.	TRBV7-9	TRBJ1-1	.	TGTGCCAGCAGCCCTTGGGGCACCATGAACACTGAAGCTTTCTTT	CASSPWGTMNTEAFF
.	TRBV5-1	TRBJ1-1	TRBD1	TGCGCCAGCAGCCTTATATTACAGGGGAAGCCTGAAGCTTTCTTT	CASSLILQGKPEAFF
once	TRBV7-9	TRBJ1-1	.	TGTGCCAGCAGCGGCGGGACGGACCTTGTTGAAGCTTTCTTT	CASSGGTDLVEAFF
.	TRBV27	TRBJ1-5	.	TGTGCCAGCAGTATCGGGGGAATCAATCAGCCCCAGCATTTT	CASSIGGINQPQHF
.	TRBV5-6	TRBJ1-1	.	TGTGCCAGCAGGTATACCTGGGGGGGCTTTGGTGAAGCTTTCTTT	CASRYTWGGFGEAFF
.	TRBV29-1	TRBJ1-1	TRBD1	TGCAGCGTTGTAAGGGGACAGGGTAGTAGGGCTTTCTTT	CSVVRGQGSRAFF
.	TRBV4-1	TRBJ1-4	.	TGCGCCAGCAGCCAAGGGACCGGCCGGGAAAAACTGTTTTTT	CASSQGTGREKLFF
.	TRBV2	TRBJ1-6	.	TGTGCCAGCAGTGGGGGCAGGGGTAGTTCCTATAATTCACCCCTCCACTTT	CASSGGRGSSYNSPLHF
.	TRBV2	TRBJ1-4	.	TGTGCCAGCAGTGCTCCTACACGGGGTGAAAAACTGTTTTTT	CASSAPTRGEKLFF
.	TRBV15	TRBJ1-2	TRBD1	TGTGCCACCAGAACCCAGTCGGACAGGGGCGGCTATGGCTACACCTTC	CATRTQSDRGGYGYTF
.	TRBV5-4	TRBJ1-4	.	TGTGCCAGCAGCCCGGACATGGCAACTAATGAAAAACTGTTTTTT	CASSPDMATNEKLFF
.	TRBV27	TRBJ2-7	.	TGTGCCAGCAGCCCGGGGGGCAGGGTCTACGAGCAGTACTTC	CASSPGGRVYEQYF
once	TRBV7-2	TRBJ2-1	TRBD1	TGTGCCAGCAGCCCTCTGACAGGGGTGATTAATGAGCAGTTCTTC	CASSPLTGVINEQFF
.	TRBV12-5	TRBJ2-5	.	TGTGCTAGTGGTTTGGTTGGGGGGCAAGAGACCCAGTACTTC	CASGLVGGQETQYF
.	TRBV19	TRBJ2-2	.	TGTGCCAGTAGTATAGGGGGTGTCGGGGAGCTGTTTTTT	CASSIGGVGELFF
.	TRBV11-3	TRBJ1-1	TRBD1	TGTGCCAGCAGCCCTGGAGCAGGGGGGGGAGCTTTCTTT	CASSPGAGGGAFF
.	TRBV29-1	TRBJ2-7	TRBD2	TGCAGCGTTGTGGGGGGACTAGTCTCCGGAGTTAGCTACGAGCAGTACTTC	CSVVGGLVSGVSYEQYF
.	TRBV9	TRBJ1-1	TRBD1	TGTGCCAGCGGAACTTTAGGGGGCTTGGCCACTGAAGCTTTCTTT	CASGTLGGLATEAFF
.	TRBV28	TRBJ2-7	.	TGTGCCAGCAGTACCCGGGACCCGAGCTCCTACGAGCAGTACTTC	CASSTRDPSSYEQYF
.	TRBV5-4	TRBJ2-3	.	TGTGCCAGCAGCAGTCGACAGAGTGCAGATACGCAGTATTTT	CASSSRQSADTQYF
few	TRBV11-2	TRBJ2-1	.	TGTGCCAGCAGCCCAGGAGGGAGTGAGCAGTTCTTC	CASSPGGSEQFF
once	TRBV20-1	TRBJ1-4	.	TGCAGTGCTAGTAATGATAATGAAAAACTGTTTTTT	CSASNDNEKLFF
once	TRBV28	TRBJ1-5	TRBD1	TGTGCCAGCAGTTTAGGAACGATAACGGACAGGGGGCTTGGGCAGCCCCAGCATTTT	CASSLGTITDRGLGQPQHF
.	TRBV6-5	TRBJ1-6	TRBD1	TGTGCCAGCAGAACGACAGGGGAGGGATCACCCCTCCACTTT	CASRTTGEGSPLHF
.	TRBV7-3	TRBJ2-7	TRBD2	TGTGCCAGCAGCTTAAAGTCTAGCGGGAGCCACGAGCAGTACTTC	CASSLKSSGSHEQYF